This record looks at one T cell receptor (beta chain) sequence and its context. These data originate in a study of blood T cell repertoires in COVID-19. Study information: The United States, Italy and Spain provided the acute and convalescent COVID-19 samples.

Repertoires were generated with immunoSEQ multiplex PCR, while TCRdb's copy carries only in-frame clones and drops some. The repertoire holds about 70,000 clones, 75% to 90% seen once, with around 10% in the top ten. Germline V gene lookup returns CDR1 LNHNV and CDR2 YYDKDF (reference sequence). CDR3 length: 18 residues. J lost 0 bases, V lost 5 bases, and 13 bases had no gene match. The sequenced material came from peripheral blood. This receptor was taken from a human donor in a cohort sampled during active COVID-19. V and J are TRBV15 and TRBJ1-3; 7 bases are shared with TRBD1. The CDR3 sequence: CATSAGGWDPSSGNTIYF. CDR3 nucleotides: TGTGCCACCAGCGCAGGGGGGTGGGACCCCAGCTCTGGAAACACCATATATTTT.